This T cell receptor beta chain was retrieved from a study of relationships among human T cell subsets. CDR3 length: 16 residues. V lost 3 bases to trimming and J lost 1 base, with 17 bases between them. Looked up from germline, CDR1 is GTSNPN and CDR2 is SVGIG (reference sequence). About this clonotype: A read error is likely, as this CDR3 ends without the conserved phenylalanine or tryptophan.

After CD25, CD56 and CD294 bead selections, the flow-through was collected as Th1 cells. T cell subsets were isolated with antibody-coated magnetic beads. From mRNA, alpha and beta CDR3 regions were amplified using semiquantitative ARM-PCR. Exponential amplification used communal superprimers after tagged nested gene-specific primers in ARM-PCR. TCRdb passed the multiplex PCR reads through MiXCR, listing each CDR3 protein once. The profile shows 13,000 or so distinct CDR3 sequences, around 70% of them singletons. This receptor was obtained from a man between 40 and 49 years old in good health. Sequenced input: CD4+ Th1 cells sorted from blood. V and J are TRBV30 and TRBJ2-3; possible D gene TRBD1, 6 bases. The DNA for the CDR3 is TGTGCCTGGAGGCCCCGGGACACCAGGCGCACAGATACGCAGTATCTT. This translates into CAWRPRDTRRTDTQYL.